The rows below give T cell receptor beta chains drawn from one sample of a study of PD-1 blockade in classical Hodgkin lymphoma. Sequencing used immunoSEQ multiplex PCR; TCRdb keeps in-frame clones, though not all of them. The table shows around 34,000 clones, with over 65% occurring only once. This specimen consisted of peripheral blood mononuclear cells (PBMCs), obtained before the second cycle of nivolumab. Source of these receptors: a human donor with classical Hodgkin lymphoma. The CDR3 runs from the conserved cysteine through the conserved F or W. The D gene is left open where the match is weak. Not every row has a clone size; where given, it reads once, few, many or a size class.

j_call: TRBJ1-2
v_call: TRBV7-2
d_call: NA
clone_size: NA
cdr3_aa: CASSLPHQFTVGYGYTF
cdr3_nt: TGTGCCAGCAGCCTCCCCCATCAGTTTACAGTCGGCTATGGCTACACCTTC

j_call: TRBJ2-5
v_call: TRBV5-1
d_call: NA
clone_size: NA
cdr3_aa: CASSKDEGETQYF
cdr3_nt: TGCGCCAGCAGCAAGGACGAAGGAGAGACCCAGTACTTC

j_call: TRBJ2-1
v_call: TRBV7-3
d_call: TRBD2
clone_size: few
cdr3_aa: CASSRERGTYNEQFF
cdr3_nt: TGTGCCAGCAGCCGCGAGCGGGGGACCTACAATGAGCAGTTCTTC

j_call: TRBJ1-2
v_call: TRBV5-4
d_call: TRBD1
clone_size: NA
cdr3_aa: CASSPQGALIGYTF
cdr3_nt: TGTGCCAGCAGCCCGCAGGGGGCGTTAATAGGCTACACCTTC

j_call: TRBJ2-3
v_call: TRBV7-2
d_call: NA
clone_size: NA
cdr3_aa: CASSRTDTTPTQYF
cdr3_nt: TGTGCCAGCAGCCGGACGGACACCACACCTACGCAGTATTTT

j_call: TRBJ2-7
v_call: TRBV4-3
d_call: NA
clone_size: NA
cdr3_aa: CASSQDRGGSYEQYF
cdr3_nt: TGCGCCAGCAGCCAAGACAGGGGGGGCTCCTACGAGCAGTACTTC

j_call: TRBJ2-3
v_call: TRBV2
d_call: NA
clone_size: NA
cdr3_aa: CASIEGRLSTDTQYF
cdr3_nt: TGTGCCAGCATCGAGGGACGCCTTAGCACAGATACGCAGTATTTT

j_call: TRBJ2-7
v_call: TRBV5-4
d_call: NA
clone_size: few
cdr3_aa: CASSPVWGSHEQYF
cdr3_nt: TGTGCCAGCAGCCCGGTTTGGGGAAGCCACGAGCAGTACTTC

j_call: TRBJ1-5
v_call: TRBV7-2
d_call: NA
clone_size: NA
cdr3_aa: CASSFKRDQPQHF
cdr3_nt: TGTGCCAGCAGCTTTAAAAGGGATCAGCCCCAGCATTTT

j_call: TRBJ1-4
v_call: TRBV5-5
d_call: TRBD1
clone_size: once
cdr3_aa: CASSGQGSNEKLFF
cdr3_nt: TGCGCCAGCAGCGGACAGGGTTCTAATGAAAAACTGTTTTTT

j_call: TRBJ2-5
v_call: TRBV6-5
d_call: NA
clone_size: once
cdr3_aa: CASSYSWEKETQYF
cdr3_nt: TGTGCCAGCAGTTACTCGTGGGAGAAAGAGACCCAGTACTTC

j_call: TRBJ2-3
v_call: TRBV2
d_call: TRBD2
clone_size: NA
cdr3_aa: CASRAPGGADTQYF
cdr3_nt: TGTGCCAGCAGGGCCCCCGGGGGGGCAGATACGCAGTATTTT

j_call: TRBJ1-2
v_call: TRBV21-1
d_call: NA
clone_size: few
cdr3_aa: CASSSGGPNYGYTF
cdr3_nt: TGTGCCAGCAGCTCAGGGGGGCCTAACTATGGCTACACCTTC

j_call: TRBJ2-7
v_call: TRBV30
d_call: NA
clone_size: NA
cdr3_aa: CAWSVEVPLNEQYF
cdr3_nt: TGTGCCTGGAGTGTGGAGGTGCCCCTCAACGAGCAGTACTTC

j_call: TRBJ1-1
v_call: TRBV27
d_call: TRBD1
clone_size: NA
cdr3_aa: CASWTGATEAFF
cdr3_nt: TGTGCCAGCTGGACAGGGGCCACTGAAGCTTTCTTT

j_call: TRBJ2-7
v_call: TRBV2
d_call: TRBD2
clone_size: NA
cdr3_aa: CASITVGRAPYEQYF
cdr3_nt: TGTGCCAGCATAACCGTGGGGAGGGCCCCCTACGAGCAGTACTTC

j_call: TRBJ1-1
v_call: TRBV5-4
d_call: NA
clone_size: few
cdr3_aa: CASSLFENEAFF
cdr3_nt: TGTGCCAGCAGCCTGTTTGAGAATGAAGCTTTCTTT

j_call: TRBJ2-5
v_call: TRBV7-8
d_call: NA
clone_size: NA
cdr3_aa: CASSLRGGGQYF
cdr3_nt: TGTGCCAGCAGCTTAAGGGGGGGAGGCCAGTACTTC

j_call: TRBJ1-4
v_call: TRBV19
d_call: NA
clone_size: NA
cdr3_aa: CASSIGEGTPEKLFF
cdr3_nt: TGTGCCAGTAGTATCGGGGAGGGGACCCCTGAAAAACTGTTTTTT

j_call: TRBJ1-2
v_call: TRBV5-1
d_call: NA
clone_size: NA
cdr3_aa: CASSLTGGANYGYTF
cdr3_nt: TGCGCCAGCAGCCTCACGGGGGGAGCGAACTATGGCTACACCTTC

j_call: TRBJ2-1
v_call: TRBV4-1
d_call: TRBD2
clone_size: NA
cdr3_aa: CASSQGSGGYNEQFF
cdr3_nt: TGCGCCAGCAGCCAGGGGAGCGGGGGCTACAATGAGCAGTTCTTC

j_call: TRBJ1-2
v_call: TRBV7-9
d_call: NA
clone_size: NA
cdr3_aa: CASSLAGSGYTF
cdr3_nt: TGTGCCAGCAGCTTAGCAGGGTCTGGCTACACCTTC

j_call: TRBJ2-7
v_call: TRBV7-8
d_call: NA
clone_size: NA
cdr3_aa: CASSSQGGPYEQYF
cdr3_nt: TGTGCCAGCAGCTCACAGGGCGGACCCTACGAGCAGTACTTC

j_call: TRBJ2-7
v_call: TRBV6-4
d_call: TRBD1
clone_size: NA
cdr3_aa: CASSGDRDEQYF
cdr3_nt: TGTGCCAGCAGTGGGGACAGGGACGAGCAGTACTTC

j_call: TRBJ2-7
v_call: TRBV5-1
d_call: NA
clone_size: NA
cdr3_aa: CASSLGTGTSNSYEQYF
cdr3_nt: TGCGCCAGCAGCTTGGGAACCGGGACATCTAACTCCTACGAGCAGTACTTC

j_call: TRBJ2-3
v_call: TRBV13
d_call: NA
clone_size: NA
cdr3_aa: CASTRPGSTDTQYF
cdr3_nt: TGTGCCAGCACGCGGCCGGGTTCAACAGATACGCAGTATTTT

j_call: TRBJ2-4
v_call: TRBV6-6
d_call: NA
clone_size: NA
cdr3_aa: CASSYSAGVHIQYF
cdr3_nt: TGTGCCAGCAGTTACTCGGCAGGGGTTCACATTCAGTACTTC

j_call: TRBJ2-1
v_call: TRBV7-9
d_call: NA
clone_size: NA
cdr3_aa: CASSLAQGGEREQFF
cdr3_nt: TGTGCCAGCAGCTTAGCTCAGGGGGGCGAACGTGAGCAGTTCTTC

j_call: TRBJ2-5
v_call: TRBV5-1
d_call: NA
clone_size: once
cdr3_aa: CASSLGRRGNWGETQYF
cdr3_nt: TGCGCCAGCAGCTTGGGGCGTCGGGGCAACTGGGGAGAGACCCAGTACTTC

j_call: TRBJ2-7
v_call: TRBV2
d_call: TRBD1
clone_size: NA
cdr3_aa: CASSGIRQGSYEQYF
cdr3_nt: TGTGCCAGCAGTGGAATCCGACAGGGCTCCTACGAGCAGTACTTC

j_call: TRBJ2-5
v_call: TRBV7-6
d_call: TRBD2
clone_size: NA
cdr3_aa: CASSLGTSPETQYF
cdr3_nt: TGTGCCAGCAGCCTCGGGACTAGTCCGGAGACCCAGTACTTC

j_call: TRBJ2-7
v_call: TRBV7-2
d_call: NA
clone_size: NA
cdr3_aa: CASSLGAQATYEQYF
cdr3_nt: TGTGCCAGCAGCTTAGGAGCACAGGCTACCTACGAGCAGTACTTC

j_call: TRBJ2-5
v_call: TRBV18
d_call: NA
clone_size: NA
cdr3_aa: CASSAGFEETQYF
cdr3_nt: TGTGCCAGCTCAGCAGGGTTCGAGGAGACCCAGTACTTC

j_call: TRBJ2-2
v_call: TRBV15
d_call: NA
clone_size: once
cdr3_aa: CATSTRDGTGELFF
cdr3_nt: TGTGCCACCAGCACCCGGGACGGGACCGGGGAGCTGTTTTTT

j_call: TRBJ2-3
v_call: TRBV6-1
d_call: TRBD2
clone_size: NA
cdr3_aa: CASSELVGEGTQYF
cdr3_nt: TGTGCCAGCAGTGAACTAGTTGGGGAGGGTACGCAGTATTTT

j_call: TRBJ1-2
v_call: TRBV18
d_call: NA
clone_size: NA
cdr3_aa: CASSPPANPEGYTF
cdr3_nt: TGTGCCAGCTCACCACCGGCGAATCCGGAGGGCTACACCTTC

j_call: TRBJ1-2
v_call: TRBV10-1
d_call: NA
clone_size: NA
cdr3_aa: CASSESGINYGYTF
cdr3_nt: TGCGCCAGCAGTGAGTCGGGAATTAACTATGGCTACACCTTC

j_call: TRBJ1-2
v_call: TRBV4-1
d_call: TRBD1
clone_size: NA
cdr3_aa: CASSRSTGYGYTF
cdr3_nt: TGCGCCAGCAGCCGATCGACAGGGTATGGCTACACCTTC

j_call: TRBJ2-7
v_call: TRBV18
d_call: NA
clone_size: NA
cdr3_aa: CASSPGYEQYF
cdr3_nt: TGTGCCAGCTCACCAGGTTACGAGCAGTACTTC

j_call: TRBJ1-2
v_call: TRBV30
d_call: NA
clone_size: NA
cdr3_aa: CAWSPEGRAGYTF
cdr3_nt: TGTGCCTGGAGCCCGGAGGGCCGTGCAGGATACACCTTC

j_call: TRBJ1-1
v_call: TRBV19
d_call: NA
clone_size: NA
cdr3_aa: CASSGGLSEAFF
cdr3_nt: TGTGCCAGTAGTGGGGGACTCTCGGAAGCTTTCTTT

j_call: TRBJ1-1
v_call: TRBV7-9
d_call: TRBD1
clone_size: NA
cdr3_aa: CASSNRDRGMNTEAFF
cdr3_nt: TGTGCCAGCAGCAACCGGGACAGGGGAATGAACACTGAAGCTTTCTTT

j_call: TRBJ1-2
v_call: TRBV4-2
d_call: NA
clone_size: NA
cdr3_aa: CASSQGTELYGYTF
cdr3_nt: TGTGCCAGCAGCCAAGGGACGGAACTGTATGGCTACACCTTC

j_call: TRBJ2-7
v_call: TRBV2
d_call: TRBD2
clone_size: NA
cdr3_aa: CASSALAGVGEQYF
cdr3_nt: TGTGCCAGCAGTGCCCTAGCGGGGGTGGGCGAGCAGTACTTC

j_call: TRBJ1-5
v_call: TRBV19
d_call: NA
clone_size: NA
cdr3_aa: CASSRPNQPQHF
cdr3_nt: TGTGCCAGCTCCCGTCCCAATCAGCCCCAGCATTTT

j_call: TRBJ2-7
v_call: TRBV7-8
d_call: TRBD1
clone_size: NA
cdr3_aa: CASSQPGQGNLEQYF
cdr3_nt: TGTGCCAGCAGCCAACCGGGACAGGGAAACCTCGAGCAGTACTTC

j_call: TRBJ2-5
v_call: TRBV7-8
d_call: NA
clone_size: NA
cdr3_aa: CASSLSKAQYF
cdr3_nt: TGTGCCAGCAGCTTATCAAAGGCCCAGTACTTC

j_call: TRBJ2-3
v_call: TRBV7-6
d_call: TRBD2
clone_size: NA
cdr3_aa: CASSLGTSGGARDTQYF
cdr3_nt: TGTGCCAGCAGCCTCGGGACTAGCGGGGGGGCCCGAGATACGCAGTATTTT

j_call: TRBJ2-3
v_call: TRBV9
d_call: TRBD1
clone_size: NA
cdr3_aa: CASSVVNYGTGGEDTQYF
cdr3_nt: TGTGCCAGCAGCGTAGTTAATTATGGGACAGGGGGCGAAGATACGCAGTATTTT

j_call: TRBJ2-2
v_call: TRBV7-8
d_call: NA
clone_size: once
cdr3_aa: CASSLGGAGSTGELFF
cdr3_nt: TGTGCCAGCAGCTTAGGGGGGGCAGGCAGCACCGGGGAGCTGTTTTTT

j_call: TRBJ2-1
v_call: TRBV29-1
d_call: NA
clone_size: once
cdr3_aa: CSVEEQGVYNEQFF
cdr3_nt: TGCAGCGTTGAAGAACAGGGAGTGTACAATGAGCAGTTCTTC

j_call: TRBJ1-6
v_call: TRBV10-3
d_call: NA
clone_size: NA
cdr3_aa: CAISRGEGVHSPLHF
cdr3_nt: TGTGCCATCAGTCGAGGGGAGGGGGTTCATTCACCCCTCCACTTT

j_call: TRBJ1-2
v_call: TRBV29-1
d_call: TRBD1
clone_size: NA
cdr3_aa: CSVVTGQSYGYTF
cdr3_nt: TGCAGCGTCGTAACGGGACAGAGCTATGGCTACACCTTC

j_call: TRBJ1-3
v_call: TRBV5-6
d_call: NA
clone_size: NA
cdr3_aa: CASSLPNPESGNTIYF
cdr3_nt: TGTGCCAGCAGCTTGCCCAATCCAGAGTCTGGAAACACCATATATTTT

j_call: TRBJ2-3
v_call: TRBV2
d_call: NA
clone_size: NA
cdr3_aa: CASSVGSDTQYF
cdr3_nt: TGTGCCAGCAGTGTCGGGTCCGATACGCAGTATTTT

j_call: TRBJ2-7
v_call: TRBV5-1
d_call: NA
clone_size: NA
cdr3_aa: CASSSIGLEQYF
cdr3_nt: TGCGCCAGCAGCTCTATCGGGCTCGAGCAGTACTTC

j_call: TRBJ2-6
v_call: TRBV30
d_call: NA
clone_size: NA
cdr3_aa: CAWRSLSSGANVLTF
cdr3_nt: TGTGCCTGGAGGTCTCTAAGCTCTGGGGCCAACGTCCTGACTTTC

j_call: TRBJ1-3
v_call: TRBV4-2
d_call: NA
clone_size: NA
cdr3_aa: CASSQAGRGVGNTIYF
cdr3_nt: TGTGCCAGCAGCCAAGCCGGCCGGGGTGTCGGAAACACCATATATTTT

j_call: TRBJ2-7
v_call: TRBV6-1
d_call: NA
clone_size: NA
cdr3_aa: CASSNTGQISYEQYF
cdr3_nt: TGTGCCAGCAGCAATACAGGGCAAATCTCCTACGAGCAGTACTTC